Shown below are 18 T cell receptor beta chains from a single sample sequenced in a study of neurological immune-mediated disorders (dated by TCRdb to the late 2010s). Library creation used 5' RACE. Sequencing relied on an Illumina HiSeq 2500. TCRdb trimmed the raw reads at Q25, called clones with MiXCR and kept productive beta chains. Each CDR3 protein gets just one entry, which takes the most common genes and DNA from the rows behind it. Present in this sample are fewer than 20,000 distinct CDR3 sequences, 3.5% of which were seen just once. The ten largest clonotypes hold roughly a fifth of the sample. Sequencing was carried out using CD8+ T cells from blood. The receptor source for this set is a woman aged 40-49 years in good health.

The genes are TRBV9 and TRBJ2-7; TRBD1 matches 10 bases. Germline-derived CDR1 and CDR2 are SGDLS and YYNGEE. The CDR3 spans 16 residues. With 1 base clipped from V and 3 bases from J, the junction kept 7 bases outside the gene matches. CDR3 sequence (DNA): TGTGCCAGCAGCGTACTCACCCGGACAGGGGGCTACGAGCAGTACTTC. Its translation: CASSVLTRTGGYEQYF.

This clonotype was recorded at least ten times. The chain employs TRBV11-2 and TRBJ1-4; unclear D gene. The germline CDR1 and CDR2 sequences are SGHAT and FQNNGV. V lost 1 base, J lost 5 bases, and 14 bases lay in between. This CDR3 region has 16 residues. The DNA of the CDR3 is TGTGCCAGCAGCTTAGGAATCTTATGGGGAAATGAAAAACTGTTTTTT. Its protein product is CASSLGILWGNEKLFF. Drawing the rest from reference TRBV11-2 and TRBJ1-4, the complete variable domain is EAGVAQSPRYKIIEKRQSVAFWCNPISGHATLYWYQQILGQGPKLLIQFQNNGVVDDSQLPKDRFSAERLKGVDSTLKIQPAKLEDSAVYLCASSLGILWGNEKLFFGSGTQLSVL.

This clonotype was detected ten times or more. The gene calls are TRBV4-3 and TRBJ2-1; 8 nucleotides match TRBD1. Germline CDR1 reads LGHNA; CDR2 reads YSLEER. The CDR3 length is 17 residues. Trimming removed 0 bases from V and 1 base from J; junction bases left unmatched: 5. The CDR3 DNA follows: TGCGCCAGCAGCCAAGATTCAAGGACAGGGTCCTACAATGAGCAGTTCTTC. Translated: CASSQDSRTGSYNEQFF.

This clonotype was detected many times. The rearrangement uses TRBV28 and TRBJ2-1; D perhaps matches TRBD1 (6 bases). Trimming pared 2 bases from V and 2 bases from J, leaving 13 bases between. The CDR3 runs to 16 residues. The germline CDR1 and CDR2 sequences are MDHEN and SYDVKM. The CDR3 loop reads CASSLPTGIAYNEQFF. The CDR3 DNA is TGTGCCAGCAGTTTACCAACAGGGATCGCCTACAATGAGCAGTTCTTC.

This clonotype was picked up many times. The chain employs TRBV28 and TRBJ2-2; no definite D call. Trimming took off 7 bases at V and 4 bases at J, with 10 bases between the two ends. Germline values: CDR1 MDHEN, CDR2 SYDVKM. The CDR3 runs to 13 residues. The CDR3 DNA sequence: TGTGCCAGCAATCGGGCGGTCACCGGGGAGCTGTTTTTT. Its protein product is CASNRAVTGELFF.

The sample holds many counts of this clonotype. The J gene is TRBJ2-7, the V gene TRBV27; 11 bases are a match to TRBD2. The CDR3 totals 14 residues. J was trimmed by 7 bases and V by 3 bases; bases with no gene match: 5. In germline, CDR1 is MNHEY, CDR2 SMNVEV (reference sequence). Here the CDR3 reads CASSLMLAGGEQYF. For the CDR3, the DNA is TGTGCCAGCAGTTTGATGTTAGCGGGAGGGGAGCAGTACTTC.

Ten or more counts support this clonotype. The chain has TRBV7-2 and TRBJ1-1, with D unresolved. Trimming shortened V by 4 bases and J by 2 bases, and 11 bases separated the two germline ends. The CDR3 is 14 amino acids. From germline, CDR1 is SGHTA and CDR2 FQGNSA. CDR3 nucleotides: TGTGCCAGCAGCTCCAGCCGCTTTAACACTGAAGCTTTCTTT. Protein: CASSSSRFNTEAFF.

As to this clonotype: It may be a read error: a sequence one base away is much more abundant. The CDR3: CARGNHMADTQYF. DNA for the CDR3: TGTGCCAGGGGGAATCACATGGCAGATACGCAGTATTTT. This chain joins TRBV2 and TRBJ2-3; the D is unclear. V dropped 9 bases and J dropped 4 bases, with 14 bases sitting between them. CDR1 and CDR2 (germline): SNHLY, FYNNEI. CDR3 length: 13 residues. The full variable domain, its missing parts supplied by reference TRBV2 and TRBJ2-3, is EPEVTQTPSHQVTQMGQEVILRCVPISNHLYFYWYRQILGQKVEFLVSFYNNEISEKSEIFDDQFSVERPDGSNFTLKIRSTKLEDSAMYFCARGNHMADTQYFGPGTRLTVL.

V usage is TRBV7-9 and J usage is TRBJ1-2; 7 bases line up with TRBD1. After removal of 4 bases from V and 9 bases from J, the junction contained 8 bases not matched to a gene. The CDR3 is made up of 13 amino acids. Germline V gives CDR1 SEHNR, CDR2 FQNEAQ (reference sequence). This CDR3 reads CASSSAGGRSYTF. Written as DNA, the CDR3 is TGTGCCAGCAGCTCCGCAGGGGGTAGGAGCTACACCTTC.

This clonotype has ten or more counts. The V gene is TRBV7-9, the J gene TRBJ2-1; 9 nucleotides agree with TRBD2. The V gene's germline CDR1 is SEHNR and CDR2 FQNEAQ (reference sequence). After removal of 6 bases from V and 2 bases from J, the junction contained 5 bases not matched to a gene. CDR3 length: 15 amino acids. The CDR3 nucleotides read TGTGCCAGCAGTCGACTAGCGGAACCCTACAATGAGCAGTTCTTC. Translated: CASSRLAEPYNEQFF.

This clonotype came up many times. This chain links TRBV6-5 with TRBJ2-7; D call uncertain. The V end was cut by 0 bases, the J end by 6 bases, with 9 bases between. Germline CDR1 and CDR2: MNHEY and SVGAGI. The CDR3 is made up of 13 amino acids. CDR3 amino acids: CASSYSIKGEQYF. DNA for the CDR3: TGTGCCAGCAGTTACTCCATTAAGGGCGAGCAGTACTTC.

This clonotype was observed a handful of times. CDR3 nucleotide sequence: TGTGCCAGCACCATAGCGGGCCCAATCTCCTACAATGAGCAGTTCTTC. Translated: CASTIAGPISYNEQFF. The J gene is TRBJ2-1, the V gene TRBV21-1; TRBD2 is taken as the D call from the table, unchecked against the DNA. TRBV21-1 is marked as a pseudogene. The CDR3 consists of 16 residues.

At least ten counts were recorded for this clonotype. The rearrangement uses TRBV3-1 and TRBJ1-5; D unresolved. The CDR3 is 14 amino acids. The germline gives CDR1 LGHDT, CDR2 YNNKEL (reference sequence). V shed 0 bases and J shed 4 bases, with 7 bases lying between them. The CDR3 protein is CASSQDDQNQPQHF. CDR3 nucleotides: TGTGCCAGCAGCCAAGATGACCAAAATCAGCCCCAGCATTTT.

This clonotype was picked up many times. J is TRBJ2-5 and V is TRBV10-1; perhaps TRBD1 as D (6 bases). V gave up 0 bases and J gave up 3 bases, with 11 bases separating them. There are 15 residues in the CDR3. Germline CDR1 and CDR2: WNHNN and SYGVQD (reference sequence). The CDR3 sequence: CASSESKDRKETQYF. The CDR3 nucleotides are TGCGCCAGCAGTGAGTCAAAGGACAGAAAAGAGACCCAGTACTTC.

This clonotype was counted only a few times. A single base separates this from a much larger clone, so it may be a read error. The J gene is TRBJ2-7, the V gene TRBV27; 11 bases map to TRBD1. From germline, CDR1 is MNHEY and CDR2 SMNVEV (reference sequence). The CDR3 is 15 amino acids. CDR3 protein: CVSKGQGATTYEQYF. The DNA for the CDR3 is TGTGTCAGTAAAGGACAGGGGGCCACTACCTACGAGCAGTACTTC.

This clonotype was picked up many times. The V and J genes are TRBV7-2 and TRBJ2-7; D possibly corresponds to TRBD1 (6 bases). Per the germline V gene, CDR1 is SGHTA and CDR2 is FQGNSA. The CDR3 consists of 15 residues. V shed 0 bases and J shed 4 bases, with 13 bases lying between them. CDR3 bases: TGTGCCAGCAGCTTAGCCCCGGGACAAAATTACGAGCAGTACTTC. Protein: CASSLAPGQNYEQYF.

The sample holds many counts of this clonotype. This CDR3 reads CSVEDSFGRTAETQYF. CDR3 coding DNA: TGCAGCGTTGAAGATTCATTTGGGAGGACAGCGGAGACCCAGTACTTC. The chain recombines TRBV29-1 with TRBJ2-5; tentatively, D is TRBD1 or TRBD2 (6 bases each). The CDR3 runs to 16 residues. Trimming took 0 bases from V and 5 from J, leaving 19 bases between them. Germline CDR1 reads SQVTM; CDR2 reads ANQGSEA.

This clonotype was counted many times. This chain links TRBV27 with TRBJ2-2; D remains unclear. The CDR3 extends over 12 amino acids. Trimming took 3 bases from V and 8 from J, leaving 7 bases between them. From germline, CDR1 is MNHEY and CDR2 SMNVEV (reference sequence). DNA for the CDR3: TGTGCCAGCAGTTTGATCACAGGGGAGCTGTTTTTT. Its translation: CASSLITGELFF.